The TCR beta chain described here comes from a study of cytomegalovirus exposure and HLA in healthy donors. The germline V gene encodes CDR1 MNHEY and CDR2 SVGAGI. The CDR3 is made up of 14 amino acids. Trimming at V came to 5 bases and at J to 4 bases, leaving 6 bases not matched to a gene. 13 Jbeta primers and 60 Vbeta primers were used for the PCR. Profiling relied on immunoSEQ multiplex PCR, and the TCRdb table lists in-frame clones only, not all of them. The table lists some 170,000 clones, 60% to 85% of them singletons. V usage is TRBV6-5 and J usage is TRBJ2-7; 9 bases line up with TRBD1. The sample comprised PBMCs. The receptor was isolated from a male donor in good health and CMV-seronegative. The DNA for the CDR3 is TGTGCCAGCAGTACGGGACAGGGTTATTACGAGCAGTACTTC. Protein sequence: CASSTGQGYYEQYF.